The rows below give T cell receptor beta chains drawn from one sample of a study of cytomegalovirus exposure and HLA in healthy donors. Using immunoSEQ multiplex PCR, the repertoire was profiled, and TCRdb retains in-frame clones only, with some absent. The data contain around 140,000 clones, roughly 80% of them singletons. The source material was PBMCs. Receptors originate from a woman aged 30 to 39 in good health and CMV-seronegative. CDR3s include the opening cysteine and the closing phenylalanine or tryptophan. The order of the fields is J gene, clone size, D gene, V gene, CDR3 DNA, CDR3 protein. D genes are given only for firm matches. The size entry is marked missing in some rows and otherwise reads once, few, many or a size class.

J: TRBJ2-7; size: -; D: TRBD2; V: TRBV2; DNA: TGTGCCAGCAAACGGGGACTAGCGGACTCCTACGAGCAGTACTTC; CDR3: CASKRGLADSYEQYF
J: TRBJ2-1; size: once; D: -; V: TRBV4-2; DNA: TGTGCCAGCAGCCAAGATCCCGCTGGGGCTTACAATGAGCAGTTCTTC; CDR3: CASSQDPAGAYNEQFF
J: TRBJ1-3; size: -; D: -; V: TRBV5-1; DNA: TGCGCCAGCAGCTTGTCGCGGCTTGGGCAGGGGTCATTCCTCTCTGGAAACACCATATATTTT; CDR3: CASSLSRLGQGSFLSGNTIYF
J: TRBJ2-7; size: -; D: -; V: TRBV10-3; DNA: TGTGCCATCACCCGACAGGCTTTGGGAGAGCAGTACTTC; CDR3: CAITRQALGEQYF
J: TRBJ2-2; size: -; D: -; V: TRBV27; DNA: TGTGCCAGCACCGCAGCAGGGCGGAACACCGGGGAGCTGTTTTTT; CDR3: CASTAAGRNTGELFF
J: TRBJ2-7; size: few; D: TRBD1; V: TRBV6-5; DNA: TGTGCCAGCAGTTGGTTACCGGGACAGGGCCTTTACGAGCAGTACTTC; CDR3: CASSWLPGQGLYEQYF
J: TRBJ1-3; size: -; D: -; V: TRBV15; DNA: TGTGCCACCAGCAGAGAGGGGACACGGACCTCTGGAAACACCATATATTTT; CDR3: CATSREGTRTSGNTIYF
J: TRBJ2-1; size: -; D: -; V: TRBV5-1; DNA: TGCGCCAGCAGCTTGTTGGGTTACAGCTCCTACAATGAGCAGTTCTTC; CDR3: CASSLLGYSSYNEQFF
J: TRBJ2-3; size: -; D: TRBD2; V: TRBV2; DNA: TGTGCCAGCACCGGACTAGCGGGGGGCACAGATACGCAGTATTTT; CDR3: CASTGLAGGTDTQYF
J: TRBJ1-1; size: -; D: TRBD1; V: TRBV7-9; DNA: TGTGCCAGCAGCTTAGTCCGACAGGGACTCCCTGAAGCTTTCTTT; CDR3: CASSLVRQGLPEAFF
J: TRBJ2-2; size: -; D: TRBD2; V: TRBV7-9; DNA: TGTGCCAGCAGCTTAATACCAACTAGCGGGGGAACCGGGGAGCTGTTTTTT; CDR3: CASSLIPTSGGTGELFF
J: TRBJ2-1; size: -; D: TRBD2; V: TRBV10-3; DNA: TGTGCCATCGGCTCAGCGGGGGGTTCCACCTACAATGAGCAGTTCTTC; CDR3: CAIGSAGGSTYNEQFF
J: TRBJ1-1; size: -; D: TRBD1; V: TRBV19; DNA: TGTGCCAGTAGTTTCGGACAGGGAGGGACTGAAGCTTTCTTT; CDR3: CASSFGQGGTEAFF
J: TRBJ2-1; size: -; D: TRBD2; V: TRBV6-5; DNA: TGTGCCAGCAGTTACTCGAAGACTAGCGGGGGCCATGAGCAGTTCTTC; CDR3: CASSYSKTSGGHEQFF
J: TRBJ1-5; size: -; D: TRBD1; V: TRBV19; DNA: TGTGCCAGTAGATGGACAGGGGCGAATCAGCCCCAGCATTTT; CDR3: CASRWTGANQPQHF
J: TRBJ2-1; size: -; D: TRBD2; V: TRBV5-4; DNA: TGTGCCAGCAGCTTGGACGGGCGAGGCGGGGGGGGAAGTGAGCAGTTCTTC; CDR3: CASSLDGRGGGGSEQFF
J: TRBJ1-1; size: -; D: TRBD1; V: TRBV28; DNA: TGTGCCAGCAGTTTAGACAGGGGGCTTGGAGCTTTCTTT; CDR3: CASSLDRGLGAFF
J: TRBJ2-1; size: -; D: TRBD2; V: TRBV5-1; DNA: TGCGCCAGCAGCTTGGTATTTGGGACTAGGTCATTCAATGAGCAGTTCTTC; CDR3: CASSLVFGTRSFNEQFF
J: TRBJ2-7; size: -; D: TRBD1; V: TRBV5-5; DNA: TGTGCCAGCAGCACCGGACAGGGGGCCTGGTTCGAGCAGTACTTC; CDR3: CASSTGQGAWFEQYF